This paragraph covers one TCR beta chain sequence. What it recognizes is unknown. Germline V lookup: CDR1 MNHEY, CDR2 SMNVEV (reference sequence). V was pared by 1 base and J by 9 bases, with 9 bases of the junction left unmatched. This CDR3 comprises 15 residues. The data belong to a study of cytomegalovirus exposure and HLA in healthy donors. Overall study findings and caveats: A few chains tied to CMV proved CMV antigen-specific in vitro. Compared with the approximately 670-donor mean, an Asian-associated ancestry cluster reportedly had fewer N-insertions, according to a later analysis.

The PCR had 60 Vbeta and 13 Jbeta primers. TCRdb's table, derived via immunoSEQ multiplex PCR, lists solely in-frame clones and lacks some. Its table lists around 100,000 clones. Sequencing used PBMCs. The chain has TRBV27 and TRBJ2-1; the match to TRBD2 covers 7 bases. This sequence was found in a man in his forties in good health and CMV-seronegative. The CDR3 nucleotides are TGTGCCAGCAGTTTATTTTCCTCGGGGGGTAGTGAGCAGTTCTTC. Protein: CASSLFSSGGSEQFF.